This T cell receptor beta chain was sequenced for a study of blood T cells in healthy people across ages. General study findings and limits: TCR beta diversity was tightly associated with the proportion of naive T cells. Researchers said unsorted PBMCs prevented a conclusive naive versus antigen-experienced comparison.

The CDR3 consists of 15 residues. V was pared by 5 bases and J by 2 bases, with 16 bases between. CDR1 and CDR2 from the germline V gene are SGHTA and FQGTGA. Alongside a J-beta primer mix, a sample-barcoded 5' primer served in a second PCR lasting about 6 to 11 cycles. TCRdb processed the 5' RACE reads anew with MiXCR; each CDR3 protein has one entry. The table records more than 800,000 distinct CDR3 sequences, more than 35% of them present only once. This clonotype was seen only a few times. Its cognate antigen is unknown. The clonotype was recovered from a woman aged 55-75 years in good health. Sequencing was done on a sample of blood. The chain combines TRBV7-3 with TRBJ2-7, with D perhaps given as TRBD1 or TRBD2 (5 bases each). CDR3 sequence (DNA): TGTGCCAGCAGCCTAGGACGGGACGCCACCTACGAGCAGTACTTC. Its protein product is CASSLGRDATYEQYF.